The 16 T cell receptor beta chains in this list originate from one sample, sequenced in a study of blood T cell repertoires in COVID-19. Clones were sequenced by immunoSEQ multiplex PCR, and TCRdb holds only the in-frame ones, with some missing. This table holds under 300,000 clones, about 87% found once. The source material was PBMCs or T cells enriched from blood (not recorded which). The receptors were sampled from a woman aged 45-60 years who had recovered from COVID-19.

This rearrangement joins TRBV18 to TRBJ1-1; perhaps TRBD1 as D (5 bases). The ends were cut back, 5 bases at V and 4 bases at J, with 17 bases in the middle. The germline gives CDR1 KGHSH, CDR2 LQKENI. The CDR3 length is 15 residues. CDR3 loop: CASSFKAATGTEAFF. CDR3 DNA sequence: TGTGCCAGCTCATTTAAGGCAGCCACAGGCACTGAAGCTTTCTTT.

This chain uses TRBV11-1 with TRBJ2-7; 8 bases align to TRBD2. The CDR3 spans 15 residues. Unmatched junction bases numbered 12, after V lost 5 bases and J lost 6 bases. Germline-derived CDR1 and CDR2 are SGHAT and FQDESV (reference sequence). CDR3 DNA: TGTGCCAGCAGCCCTCGGAGCGGGAGTAGGGTCGAGCAGTACTTC. Protein product: CASSPRSGSRVEQYF.

The V gene is TRBV5-1, the J gene TRBJ1-3; the D is unclear. The CDR3 spans 14 residues. V lost 2 bases and J lost 2, with 8 bases in between. CDR1 is SGHRS and CDR2 is YFSETQ in the germline V gene. CDR3 nucleotides: TGCGCCAGCAGCTTCGACAAGGCTGGAAACACCATATATTTT. Its translation: CASSFDKAGNTIYF.

This clone was seen only once. The V call is TRBV28, the J call TRBJ2-2; 8 bases align to TRBD2. V lost 9 bases to trimming and J lost 3 bases; unmatched junction nucleotides: 12. The CDR3 is 16 amino acids. Germline V gene lookup returns CDR1 MDHEN and CDR2 SYDVKM. CDR3 DNA: TGTGCCAGTAAGAAATCAGGACTAGCAGACACCGGGGAGCTGTTTTTT. It codes for CASKKSGLADTGELFF.

The rearrangement uses TRBV4-3 and TRBJ2-7; D is unclear. V lost 1 base to trimming and J lost 0 bases, with 10 bases between them. This CDR3 is built from 15 residues. CDR1 is LGHNA and CDR2 is YSLEER in the germline V gene. The CDR3 here is CASSQVATSSYEQYF. The CDR3 nucleotides are TGCGCCAGCAGCCAAGTAGCTACAAGCTCCTACGAGCAGTACTTC.

This rearrangement joins TRBV7-9 to TRBJ1-5; 8 nucleotides line up with TRBD1. CDR3 length: 14 amino acids. From germline, CDR1 is SEHNR and CDR2 FQNEAQ (reference sequence). The J segment lost 2 bases and the V segment lost 6 bases, leaving 3 bases of the junction unmatched. CDR3 coding DNA: TGTGCCAGCAGGACAGGGGTCTGCAATCAGCCCCAGCATTTT. It is translated as CASRTGVCNQPQHF.

The chain recombines TRBV6-5 with TRBJ2-3, with D unclear. V lost 0 bases and J lost 0, with 10 bases in between. This CDR3 comprises 16 residues. CDR1 is MNHEY, CDR2 SVGAGI, per germline. The CDR3 is CASSYSQFFSTDTQYF. In DNA form, the CDR3 reads TGTGCCAGCAGTTACTCTCAGTTCTTTAGCACAGATACGCAGTATTTT.

J is TRBJ2-1 and V is TRBV18, with 10 bases lining up with TRBD2. From germline, CDR1 is KGHSH and CDR2 LQKENI. The V gene end was trimmed by 1 base and the J gene end by 6 bases; junction bases not matched to a gene: 6. The CDR3 length is 16 residues. The CDR3 nucleotides are TGTGCCAGCTCACCACGGGTGCAGCGGGAGGGCAATGAGCAGTTCTTC. Translating it yields CASSPRVQREGNEQFF.

This chain joins TRBV4-1 and TRBJ1-2, with unresolved D. Germline V lookup: CDR1 MGHRA, CDR2 YSYEKL. This CDR3 region has 14 residues. Trimming pared 1 base from V and 5 bases from J, leaving 11 bases between. CDR3 residues: CASSQAPSGYGYTF. The CDR3 DNA reads as TGCGCCAGCAGCCAAGCCCCGTCAGGTTATGGCTACACCTTC.

Only one count was recorded for this clone. The gene calls are TRBV12-5 and TRBJ2-3; D gene uncertain. The V end was cut by 3 bases, the J end by 0 bases, with 13 bases between. Germline V CDR1 and CDR2: LGHNT, FRNRAP. The CDR3 sequence is 16 residues long. The CDR3 DNA sequence: TGTGCTAGTGGTTTTTCCCTTTTATCTAGCACAGATACGCAGTATTTT. It specifies CASGFSLLSSTDTQYF.

J is TRBJ1-6 and V is TRBV4-2; a weak D match, TRBD1 (5 bases). V lost 2 bases and J lost 8, with 19 bases in between. The CDR3 loop spans 17 amino acids. The V gene's germline CDR1 is LGHNA and CDR2 YNFKEQ. The DNA of the CDR3 is TGTGCCAGCAGCCAACACGGTGGCGGGGGTGATGATTCACCCCTCCACTTT. Translated, it gives CASSQHGGGGDDSPLHF.

This clone came up once. The rearrangement joins TRBV9 to TRBJ2-7; TRBD2 agrees at 9 bases. V was clipped by 4 bases and J by 6 bases; unmatched bases: 8. From germline, CDR1 is SGDLS and CDR2 YYNGEE. The CDR3 runs 14 residues. CDR3 in DNA: TGTGCCAGCAGCCCTAGCGGGACCACGTCCGAGCAGTACTTC. Its translation is CASSPSGTTSEQYF.

The CDR3 is CASRIQGSGEQYF. DNA for the CDR3: TGTGCCAGCAGGATACAGGGGTCGGGCGAGCAGTACTTC. This rearrangement joins TRBV2 to TRBJ2-7; TRBD1 agrees at 7 bases. This CDR3 contains 13 residues. The V gene's germline CDR1 is SNHLY and CDR2 FYNNEI. After removal of 6 bases from V and 6 bases from J, the junction contained 8 bases not matched to a gene. The variable domain in full, with the rest retrieved from reference TRBV2 and TRBJ2-7, is EPEVTQTPSHQVTQMGQEVILRCVPISNHLYFYWYRQILGQKVEFLVSFYNNEISEKSEIFDDQFSVERPDGSNFTLKIRSTKLEDSAMYFCASRIQGSGEQYFGPGTRLTVT.

The V and J genes are TRBV7-2 and TRBJ2-7, with 11 bases identical to TRBD2. The length of the CDR3 is 19 residues. Germline V gene data show CDR1 as SGHTA and CDR2 as FQGNSA. The junction had 15 bases not matched to a gene; V was cut back by 5 bases and J by 0 bases. This CDR3 is CASSPERLAGGWSSYEQYF. The DNA of the CDR3 is TGTGCCAGCAGCCCAGAACGGCTAGCGGGAGGATGGAGCTCCTACGAGCAGTACTTC.

The chain employs TRBV15 and TRBJ2-5, with D perhaps TRBD1 (5 bases). Trimming took 0 bases from V and 5 from J, leaving 13 bases between them. In germline, CDR1 is LNHNV, CDR2 YYDKDF (reference sequence). The CDR3 is made up of 15 amino acids. CDR3 sequence (DNA): TGTGCCACCAGCAGAGATGCTGGTGCAGGGGAGACCCAGTACTTC. Its translation is CATSRDAGAGETQYF.

J is TRBJ2-1 and V is TRBV28; D perhaps matches TRBD2 (6 bases). Germline CDR1 reads MDHEN; CDR2 reads SYDVKM. V was shortened by 2 bases and J by 0 bases, with 23 bases between the two germline ends. There are 20 residues in the CDR3. The CDR3 region is CASSLLGSLAEPASYNEQFF. Written as DNA, the CDR3 is TGTGCCAGCAGTTTACTCGGGAGCTTAGCGGAACCCGCCTCCTACAATGAGCAGTTCTTC.